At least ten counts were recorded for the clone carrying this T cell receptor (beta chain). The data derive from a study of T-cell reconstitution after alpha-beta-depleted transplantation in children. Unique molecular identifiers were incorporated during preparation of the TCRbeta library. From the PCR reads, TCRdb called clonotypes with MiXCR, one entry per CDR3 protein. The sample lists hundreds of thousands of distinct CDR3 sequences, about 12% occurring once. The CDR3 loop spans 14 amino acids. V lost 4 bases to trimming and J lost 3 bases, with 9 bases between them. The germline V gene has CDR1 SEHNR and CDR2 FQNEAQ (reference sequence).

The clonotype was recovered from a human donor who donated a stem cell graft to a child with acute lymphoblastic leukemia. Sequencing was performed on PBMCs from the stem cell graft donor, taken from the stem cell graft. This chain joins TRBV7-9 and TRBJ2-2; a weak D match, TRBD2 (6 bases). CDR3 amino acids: CASSSSAYTGELFF. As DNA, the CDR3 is TGTGCCAGCAGCTCTAGCGCGTACACCGGGGAGCTGTTTTTT.